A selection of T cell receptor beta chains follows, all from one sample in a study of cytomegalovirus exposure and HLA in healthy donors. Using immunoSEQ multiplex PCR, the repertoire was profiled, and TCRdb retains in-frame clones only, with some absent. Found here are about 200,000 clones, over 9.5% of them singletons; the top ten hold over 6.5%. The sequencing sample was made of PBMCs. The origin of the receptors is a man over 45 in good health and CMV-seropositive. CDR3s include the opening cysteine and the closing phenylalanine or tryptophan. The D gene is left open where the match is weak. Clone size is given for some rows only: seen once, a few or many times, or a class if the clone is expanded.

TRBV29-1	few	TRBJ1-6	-	TGCAGCGTTGGGGAGGGTCGAACCAATTCACCCCTCCACTTT	CSVGEGRTNSPLHF
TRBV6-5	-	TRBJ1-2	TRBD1	TGTGCCAGCAGTTACACGGGACAGCTCTATGGCTACACCTTC	CASSYTGQLYGYTF
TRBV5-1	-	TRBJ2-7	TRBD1	TGCGCCAGCAGCCAAACCGGGACAGGGGGCGAGAACGAGCAGTACTTC	CASSQTGTGGENEQYF
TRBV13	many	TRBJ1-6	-	TGTGCCAGCAGCTTGGGACACACTAGGAATTCACCCCTCCACTTT	CASSLGHTRNSPLHF
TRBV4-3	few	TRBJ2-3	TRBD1	TGCGCCAGCAGCCAATCGACAGGGATTCGCTTTCCAGATACGCAGTATTTT	CASSQSTGIRFPDTQYF
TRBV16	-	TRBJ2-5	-	TGTGCCAGCAGCTCCGGCAAGGGGTCTGAGACCCAGTACTTC	CASSSGKGSETQYF
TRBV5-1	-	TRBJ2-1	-	TGCGCCAGCAGCCGGGGTATTGGATGGAATGAGCAGTTCTTC	CASSRGIGWNEQFF
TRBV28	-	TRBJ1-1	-	TGTGCCAGCAGTCAGGTGAACACTGAAGCTTTCTTT	CASSQVNTEAFF
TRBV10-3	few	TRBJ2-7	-	TGTGCCATCAGTGTTGACTCAACTTCGAGGGAGCAGTACTTC	CAISVDSTSREQYF
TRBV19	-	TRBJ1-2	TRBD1	TGTGCCTCGACAGGGTATAACTATGGCTACACCTTC	CASTGYNYGYTF
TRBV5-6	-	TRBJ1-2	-	TGTGCCAGCAGCAGCCTTTCTGCGCGGAATAATGGCTACACCTTC	CASSSLSARNNGYTF
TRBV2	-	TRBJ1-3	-	TGTGCCAGCAGTGAAAGAGCGGGACTAATCACCATATATTTT	CASSERAGLITIYF
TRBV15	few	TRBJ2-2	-	TGTGCCACCAGCAGAGATGGGAAGTACACCGGGAAGCTGTTTTTT	CATSRDGKYTGKLFF
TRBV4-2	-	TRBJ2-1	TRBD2	TGTGCCAGCAGCCTTATCCGAAGGCGGGGGGGGACCTACAATGAGCAGTTCTTC	CASSLIRRRGGTYNEQFF
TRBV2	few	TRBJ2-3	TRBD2	TGTGCCAGCAGTGTGGCTAGCGGGGGGGATGTCACAGATACGCAGTATTTT	CASSVASGGDVTDTQYF
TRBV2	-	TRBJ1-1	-	TGTGCCAGCACGCGAGGGCGGCCGGAGAACACTGAAGCTTTCTTT	CASTRGRPENTEAFF
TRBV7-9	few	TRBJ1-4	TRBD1	TGTGCCAGCAGCTCCGACAGGGAAGGTGAAAAACTGTTTTTT	CASSSDREGEKLFF
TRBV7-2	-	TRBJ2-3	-	TGTGCCAGCAGCTCGCGAACGGGGGCAGATACGCAGTATTTT	CASSSRTGADTQYF
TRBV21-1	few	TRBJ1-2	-	TGTGCCAGCAGCAAAGTAAGGACACCCGGGGGCTATGGCTACACCTTC	CASSKVRTPGGYGYTF
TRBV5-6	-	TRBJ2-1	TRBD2	TGTGCCAGCAGCTTTATGGGGAGGGATGAGCAGTTCTTC	CASSFMGRDEQFF
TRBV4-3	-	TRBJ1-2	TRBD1	TGCGCCAGCAGCCAGGCAAACAGGGGCGGAAACTATGGCTACACCTTC	CASSQANRGGNYGYTF
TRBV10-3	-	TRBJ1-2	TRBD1	TGTGCCATCAGTGGGACAGGCCAAAGTGGCTACACCTTC	CAISGTGQSGYTF
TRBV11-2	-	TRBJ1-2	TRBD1	TGTGCCAGCAGCTTAAGTCCGGGACAGGGTTTCGGCTACACCTTC	CASSLSPGQGFGYTF